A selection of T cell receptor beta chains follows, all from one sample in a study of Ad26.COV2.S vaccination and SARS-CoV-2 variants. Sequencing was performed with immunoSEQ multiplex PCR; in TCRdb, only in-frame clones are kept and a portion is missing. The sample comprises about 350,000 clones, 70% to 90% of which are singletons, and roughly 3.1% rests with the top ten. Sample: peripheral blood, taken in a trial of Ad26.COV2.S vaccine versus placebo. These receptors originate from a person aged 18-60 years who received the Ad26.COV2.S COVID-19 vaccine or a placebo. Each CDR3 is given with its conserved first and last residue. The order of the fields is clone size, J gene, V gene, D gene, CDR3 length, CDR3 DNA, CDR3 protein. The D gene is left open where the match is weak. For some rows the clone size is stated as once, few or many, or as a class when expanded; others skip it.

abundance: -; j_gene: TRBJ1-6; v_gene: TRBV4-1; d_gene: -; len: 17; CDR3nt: TGCGCCAGCAGCCAAGTTGGGAGGGAACCGGGGGGCTCACCCCTCCACTTT; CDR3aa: CASSQVGREPGGSPLHF
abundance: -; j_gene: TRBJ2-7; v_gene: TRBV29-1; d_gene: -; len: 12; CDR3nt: TGCAGCGTTGAAGGACAGTCCTACGAGCAGTACTTC; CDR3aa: CSVEGQSYEQYF
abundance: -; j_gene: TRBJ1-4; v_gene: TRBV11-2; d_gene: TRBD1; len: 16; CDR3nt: TGTGCCAGCAGCTTCGCACTTGGGACAGGGGAGGAAAAACTGTTTTTT; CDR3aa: CASSFALGTGEEKLFF
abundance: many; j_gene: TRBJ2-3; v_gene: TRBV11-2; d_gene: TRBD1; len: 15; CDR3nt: TGTGCCAGCAGCCCGACAGGGGTCGGCCCAGATACGCAGTATTTT; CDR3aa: CASSPTGVGPDTQYF
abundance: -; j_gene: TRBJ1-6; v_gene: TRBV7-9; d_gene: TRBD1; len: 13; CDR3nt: TGTGCCAGCCGACAGGGTAATAATTCACCCCTCCACTTT; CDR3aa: CASRQGNNSPLHF
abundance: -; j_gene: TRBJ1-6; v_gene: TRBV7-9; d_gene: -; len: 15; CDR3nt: TGTGCCAGCAGCCCCGGACAAAGCCTTAATTCACCCCTCCACTTT; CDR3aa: CASSPGQSLNSPLHF
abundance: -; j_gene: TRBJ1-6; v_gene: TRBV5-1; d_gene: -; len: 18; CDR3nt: TGCGCCAGCAGCTTCCTACCGACAGACACCTCCTATAATTCACCCCTCCACTTT; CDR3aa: CASSFLPTDTSYNSPLHF
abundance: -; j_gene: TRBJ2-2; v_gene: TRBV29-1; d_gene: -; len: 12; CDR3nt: TGCAGCGTTGACCACGGAACCGGGGAGCTGTTTTTT; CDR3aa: CSVDHGTGELFF
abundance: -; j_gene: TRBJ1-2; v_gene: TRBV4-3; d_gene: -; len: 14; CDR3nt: TGCGCCAGCAGCCAAGACAGGGGCGGGGGGGGCTACACCTTC; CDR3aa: CASSQDRGGGGYTF
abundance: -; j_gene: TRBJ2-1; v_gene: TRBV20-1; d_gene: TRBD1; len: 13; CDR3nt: TGCAGTGCTAGTAGGACAGGGGATTACCTTCAGTTCTTC; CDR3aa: CSASRTGDYLQFF
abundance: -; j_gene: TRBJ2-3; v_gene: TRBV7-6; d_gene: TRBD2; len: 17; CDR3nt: TGTGCCAGCAGCTTATCGCTAGCGGGAGCGGGACCAGATACGCAGTATTTT; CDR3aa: CASSLSLAGAGPDTQYF
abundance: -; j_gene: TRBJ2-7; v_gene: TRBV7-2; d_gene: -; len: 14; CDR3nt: TGTGCCAGCAGCCCACGGGCGGTCCCCTACGAGCAGTACTTC; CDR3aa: CASSPRAVPYEQYF
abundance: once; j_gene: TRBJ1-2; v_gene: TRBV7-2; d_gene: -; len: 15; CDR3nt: TGTGCCAGCAGCCCCGGGGGCGGGGACTTCTATGGCTACACCTTC; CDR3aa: CASSPGGGDFYGYTF
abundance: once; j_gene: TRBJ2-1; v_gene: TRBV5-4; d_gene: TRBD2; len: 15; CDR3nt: TGTGCCAGCAGCCCAGGACTAGCAAGCTCGAATGAGCAGTTCTTC; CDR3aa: CASSPGLASSNEQFF
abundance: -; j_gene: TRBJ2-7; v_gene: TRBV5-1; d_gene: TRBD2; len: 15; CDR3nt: TGCGCCAGCAGTCATGCGGGAGGGCCGTCAGACGAGCAGTACTTC; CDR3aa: CASSHAGGPSDEQYF
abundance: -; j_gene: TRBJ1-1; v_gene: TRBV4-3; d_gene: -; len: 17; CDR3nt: TGCGCCAGCAGCCAAGATTCCAGAGGGGACCTAAACACTGAAGCTTTCTTT; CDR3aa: CASSQDSRGDLNTEAFF
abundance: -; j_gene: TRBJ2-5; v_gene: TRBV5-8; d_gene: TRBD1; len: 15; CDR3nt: TGTGCCAGCAGCGTAGGACAGGGGGCTGGAGAGACCCAGTACTTC; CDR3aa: CASSVGQGAGETQYF
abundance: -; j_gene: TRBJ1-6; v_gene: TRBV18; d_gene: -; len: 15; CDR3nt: TGTGCCAGCTCAACAACCGGGCAGGGTAATTCACCCCTCCACTTT; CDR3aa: CASSTTGQGNSPLHF
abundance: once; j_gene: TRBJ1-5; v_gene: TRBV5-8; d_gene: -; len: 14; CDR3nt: TGTGCCAGCAGCCCCACGCAGTACAATCAGCCCCAGCATTTT; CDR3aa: CASSPTQYNQPQHF
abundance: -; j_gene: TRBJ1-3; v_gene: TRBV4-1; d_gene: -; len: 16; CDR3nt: TGCGCCAGCAGCCTCCGGGCGGGTGTCTCTGGAAACACCATATATTTT; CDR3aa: CASSLRAGVSGNTIYF
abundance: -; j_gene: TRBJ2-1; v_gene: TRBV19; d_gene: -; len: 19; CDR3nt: TGTGCCAGTGGGGAATGGAGGCCTCCCGGCAAAACCTCCTACAATGAGCAGTTCTTC; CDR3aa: CASGEWRPPGKTSYNEQFF
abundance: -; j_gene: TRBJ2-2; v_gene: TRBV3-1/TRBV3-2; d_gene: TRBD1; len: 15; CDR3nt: TGTGCCAGCAGCCACCGACAGGGCCGGACCGGGGAGCTGTTTTTT; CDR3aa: CASSHRQGRTGELFF
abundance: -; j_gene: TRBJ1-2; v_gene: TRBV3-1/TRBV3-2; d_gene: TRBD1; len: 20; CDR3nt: TGTGCCAGCAGCCAAGCCCTAAGCTCTCGGGACAGCCTAATCCCTTATGGCTACACCTTC; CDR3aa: CASSQALSSRDSLIPYGYTF
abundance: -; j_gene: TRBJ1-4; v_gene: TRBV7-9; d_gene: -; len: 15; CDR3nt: TGTGCCAGCAGCCTTGACGGAACAACTAATGAAAAACTGTTTTTT; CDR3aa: CASSLDGTTNEKLFF
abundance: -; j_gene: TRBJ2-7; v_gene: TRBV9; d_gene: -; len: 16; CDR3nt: TGTGCCAGCAGTGACCGGGACGATCAGTTAACCTACGAGCAGTACTTC; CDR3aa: CASSDRDDQLTYEQYF
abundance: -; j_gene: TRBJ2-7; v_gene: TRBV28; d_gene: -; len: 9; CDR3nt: TGTGCCAGCGGTCCCGGGCAGTACTTC; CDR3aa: CASGPGQYF
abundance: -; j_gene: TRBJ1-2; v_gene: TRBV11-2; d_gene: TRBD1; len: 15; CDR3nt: TGTGCCAGCAGCTTACAAAGGACAGGGGCTGATGGCTACACCTTC; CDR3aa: CASSLQRTGADGYTF
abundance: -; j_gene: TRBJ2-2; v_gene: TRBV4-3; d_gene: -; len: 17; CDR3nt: TGCGCCAGCAGCCAAGATAGCAGGGGCGCGAACACCGGGGAGCTGTTTTTT; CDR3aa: CASSQDSRGANTGELFF
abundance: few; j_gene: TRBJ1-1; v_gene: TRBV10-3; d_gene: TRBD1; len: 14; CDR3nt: TGTGCCATCAAGACGACAGGGATGAACACTGAAGCTTTCTTT; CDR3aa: CAIKTTGMNTEAFF
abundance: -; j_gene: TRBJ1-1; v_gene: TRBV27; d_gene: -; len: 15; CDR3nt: TGTGCCAGCAGTTTATCTGCAGGGCCCCTAGCTGAAGCTTTCTTT; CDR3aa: CASSLSAGPLAEAFF
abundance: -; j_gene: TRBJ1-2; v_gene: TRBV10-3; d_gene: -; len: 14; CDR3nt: TGTGCCATCAGTGAGTCGAGAGGGGAGGGTGGCTACACCTTC; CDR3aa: CAISESRGEGGYTF
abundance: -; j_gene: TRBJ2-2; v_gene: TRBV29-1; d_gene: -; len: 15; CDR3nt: TGCAGCGTTAAAACGACTAGCCAGGGGACGGGGGAGCTGTTTTTT; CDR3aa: CSVKTTSQGTGELFF
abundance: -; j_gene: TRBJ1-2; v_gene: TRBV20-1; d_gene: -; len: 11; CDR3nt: TGCAGTGCTAGGAGTAGCGGTGGCTACACCTTC; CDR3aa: CSARSSGGYTF
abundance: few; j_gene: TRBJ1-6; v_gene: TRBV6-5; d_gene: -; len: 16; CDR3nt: TGTGCCAGCAGTTACTCATCCGGGGTCGATAATTCACCCCTCCACTTT; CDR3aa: CASSYSSGVDNSPLHF
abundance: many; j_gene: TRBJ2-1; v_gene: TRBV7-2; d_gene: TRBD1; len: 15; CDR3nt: TGTGCCAGCAGCTTCCGACAGGGTTTATACAATGAGCAGTTCTTC; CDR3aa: CASSFRQGLYNEQFF
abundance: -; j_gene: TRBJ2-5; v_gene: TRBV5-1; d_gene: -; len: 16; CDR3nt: TGCGCCAGCAGCTCTCAGGGGGGGATGAGTCGGGAGACCCAGTACTTC; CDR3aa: CASSSQGGMSRETQYF
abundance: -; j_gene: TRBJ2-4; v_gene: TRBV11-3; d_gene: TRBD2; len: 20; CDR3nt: TGTGCCAGCAGCTTTTGCCTAGCGGGAGCCCGTGTGGGAGCCAAAAACATTCAGTACTTC; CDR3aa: CASSFCLAGARVGAKNIQYF
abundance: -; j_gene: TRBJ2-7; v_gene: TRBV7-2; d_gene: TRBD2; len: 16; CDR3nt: TGTGCCAGCAGCTTATCGACTAGCGGGGTAACCTACGAGCAGTACTTC; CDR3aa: CASSLSTSGVTYEQYF
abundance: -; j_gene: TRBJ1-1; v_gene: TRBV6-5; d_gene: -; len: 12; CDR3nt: TGTGCCAGCAGGCTCGGGGGACTAGGAGCTTTCTTT; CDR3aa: CASRLGGLGAFF
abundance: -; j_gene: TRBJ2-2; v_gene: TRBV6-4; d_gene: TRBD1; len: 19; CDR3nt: TGTGCCAGCAGTGACCTCGGGACAGGGCCAGAACTTAACACCGGGGAGCTGTTTTTT; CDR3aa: CASSDLGTGPELNTGELFF
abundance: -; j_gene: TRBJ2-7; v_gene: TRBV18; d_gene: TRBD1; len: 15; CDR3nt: TGTGCCAGCTCACCGGGGACAGGGTTTTCCTACGAGCAGTACTTC; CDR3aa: CASSPGTGFSYEQYF
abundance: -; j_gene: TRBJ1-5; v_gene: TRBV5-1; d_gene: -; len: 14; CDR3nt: TGCGCCAGCAGCTTGGACGGGCCCGGGCAGCCCCAGCATTTT; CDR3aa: CASSLDGPGQPQHF
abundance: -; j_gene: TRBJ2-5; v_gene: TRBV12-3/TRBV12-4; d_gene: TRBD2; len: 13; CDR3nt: TGTGCCAGCAGAATAGCGGGAGGGGAGACCCAGTACTTC; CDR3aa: CASRIAGGETQYF
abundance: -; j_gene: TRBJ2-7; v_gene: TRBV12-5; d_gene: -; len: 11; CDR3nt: TGTGCTAGTAACGATTCCTACGAGCAGTACTTC; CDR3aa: CASNDSYEQYF
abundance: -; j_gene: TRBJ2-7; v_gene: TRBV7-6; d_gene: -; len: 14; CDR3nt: TGTGCCAGCAGCTTAACCCCAGGGAACTACGAGCAGTACTTC; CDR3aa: CASSLTPGNYEQYF
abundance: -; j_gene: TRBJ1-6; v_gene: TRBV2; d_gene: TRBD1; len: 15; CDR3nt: TGTGCCAGCAGTGGAGTAGGGGGCGGTAATTCACCCCTCCACTTT; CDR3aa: CASSGVGGGNSPLHF
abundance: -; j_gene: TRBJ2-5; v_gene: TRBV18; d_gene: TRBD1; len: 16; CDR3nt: TGTGCCAGCTCACCTTCGGACAGGGCGTCCCAAGAGACCCAGTACTTC; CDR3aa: CASSPSDRASQETQYF
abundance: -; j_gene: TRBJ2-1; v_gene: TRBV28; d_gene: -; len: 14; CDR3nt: TGTGCCTCCTGGGTGGGGGGCTCCTACAATGAGCAGTTCTTC; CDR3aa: CASWVGGSYNEQFF
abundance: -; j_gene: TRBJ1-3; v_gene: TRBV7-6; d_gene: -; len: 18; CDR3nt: TGTGCCAGCAGCTTAGCCGGTATTTACGGCCGAAGGGGAAACACCATATATTTT; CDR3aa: CASSLAGIYGRRGNTIYF
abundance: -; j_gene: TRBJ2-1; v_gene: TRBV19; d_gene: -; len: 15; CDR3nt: TGTGCCAGTACCGACTGGGGATCTCGTTTGAATGAGCAGTTCTTC; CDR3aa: CASTDWGSRLNEQFF
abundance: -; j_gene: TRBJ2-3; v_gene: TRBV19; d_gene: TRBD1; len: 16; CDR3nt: TGTGCCAGTAGTATAGGGGACAGGGGGTATGCAGATACGCAGTATTTT; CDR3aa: CASSIGDRGYADTQYF
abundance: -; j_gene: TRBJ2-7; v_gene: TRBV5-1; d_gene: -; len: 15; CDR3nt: TGCGCCAGCAGCTTGGGAGCAGGGTTAACCTACGAGCAGTACTTC; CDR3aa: CASSLGAGLTYEQYF
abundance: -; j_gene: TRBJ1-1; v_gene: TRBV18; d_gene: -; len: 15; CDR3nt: TGTGCCAGCTCACCAATGATAACAGAAGCGGTTGAAGCTTTCTTT; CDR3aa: CASSPMITEAVEAFF
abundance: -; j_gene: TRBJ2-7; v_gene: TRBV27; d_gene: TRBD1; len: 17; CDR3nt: TGTGCCAGCAGTTTAGGACAGGGGTGGCCGAGCTCCTACGAGCAGTACTTC; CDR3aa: CASSLGQGWPSSYEQYF